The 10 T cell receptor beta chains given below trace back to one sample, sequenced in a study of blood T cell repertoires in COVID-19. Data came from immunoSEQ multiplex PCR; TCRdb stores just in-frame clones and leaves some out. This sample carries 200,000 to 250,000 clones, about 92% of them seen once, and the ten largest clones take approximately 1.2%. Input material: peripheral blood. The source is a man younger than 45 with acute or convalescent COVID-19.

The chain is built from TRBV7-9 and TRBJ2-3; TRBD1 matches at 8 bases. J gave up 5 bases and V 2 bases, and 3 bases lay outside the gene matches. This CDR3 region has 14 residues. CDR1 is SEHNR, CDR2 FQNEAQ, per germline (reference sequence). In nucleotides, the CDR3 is TGTGCCAGCAGCTTACAGGGGGCGGGAGATACGCAGTATTTT. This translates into CASSLQGAGDTQYF.

The CDR3, as DNA: TGCGCCAGCAGCTTGGTCCCAGGGGATTATGGCTACACCTTC. It is translated as CASSLVPGDYGYTF. The chain joins TRBV5-1 to TRBJ1-2, with D possibly TRBD1 on 6 matching bases. CDR1 and CDR2 from the germline V gene are SGHRS and YFSETQ. Trimming took 0 bases from V and 5 from J, leaving 11 bases between them. This CDR3 comprises 14 residues. The full variable domain, its missing parts supplied by reference TRBV5-1 and TRBJ1-2, is KAGVTQTPRYLIKTRGQQVTLSCSPISGHRSVSWYQQTPGQGLQFLFEYFSETQRNKGNFPGRFSGRQFSNSRSEMNVSTLELGDSALYLCASSLVPGDYGYTFGSGTRLTVV.

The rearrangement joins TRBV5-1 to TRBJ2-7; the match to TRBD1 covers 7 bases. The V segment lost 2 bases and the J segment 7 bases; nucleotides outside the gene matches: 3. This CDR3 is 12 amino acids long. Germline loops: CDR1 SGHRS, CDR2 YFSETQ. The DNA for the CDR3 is TGCGCCAGCAGCTTTAACAGGGGAGAGCAGTACTTC. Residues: CASSFNRGEQYF.

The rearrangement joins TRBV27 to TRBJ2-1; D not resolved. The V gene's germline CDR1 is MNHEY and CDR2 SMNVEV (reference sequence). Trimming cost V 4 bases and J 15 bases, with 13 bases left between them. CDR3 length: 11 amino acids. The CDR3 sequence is CASSSPLMWFF. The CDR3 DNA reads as TGTGCCAGCAGTTCTCCCCTTATGTGGTTCTTC.

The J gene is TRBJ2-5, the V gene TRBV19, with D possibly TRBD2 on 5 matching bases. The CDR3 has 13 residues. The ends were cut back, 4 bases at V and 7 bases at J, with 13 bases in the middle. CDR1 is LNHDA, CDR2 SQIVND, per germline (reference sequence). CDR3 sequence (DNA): TGTGCCAGTAGTACCGGACTCGCCCGGACCCAGTACTTC. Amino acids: CASSTGLARTQYF.

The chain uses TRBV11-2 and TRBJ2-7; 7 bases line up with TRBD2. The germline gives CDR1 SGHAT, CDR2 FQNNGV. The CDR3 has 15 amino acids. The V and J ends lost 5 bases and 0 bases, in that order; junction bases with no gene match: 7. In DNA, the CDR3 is TGTGCCAGCAGCCATGGGGGGGTGAGCTCCTACGAGCAGTACTTC. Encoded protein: CASSHGGVSSYEQYF.

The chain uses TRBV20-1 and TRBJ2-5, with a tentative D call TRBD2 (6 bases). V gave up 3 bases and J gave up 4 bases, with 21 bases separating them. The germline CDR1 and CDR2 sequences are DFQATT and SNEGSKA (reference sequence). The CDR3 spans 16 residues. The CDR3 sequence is CSASGRQLSGRETQYF. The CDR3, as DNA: TGCAGTGCTAGTGGCAGGCAACTAAGCGGGCGAGAGACCCAGTACTTC.

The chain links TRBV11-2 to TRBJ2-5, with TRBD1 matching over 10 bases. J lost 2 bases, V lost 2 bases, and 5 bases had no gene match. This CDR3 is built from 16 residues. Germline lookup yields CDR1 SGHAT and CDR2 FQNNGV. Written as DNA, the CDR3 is TGTGCCAGCAGCTTAAACCGGGGACAGGGGCAAGAGACCCAGTACTTC. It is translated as CASSLNRGQGQETQYF.

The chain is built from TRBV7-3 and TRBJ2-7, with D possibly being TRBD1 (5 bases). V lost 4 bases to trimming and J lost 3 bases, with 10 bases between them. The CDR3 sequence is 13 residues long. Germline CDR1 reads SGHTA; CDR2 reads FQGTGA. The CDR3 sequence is CASSYDGHYEQYF. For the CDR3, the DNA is TGTGCCAGCAGCTATGACGGACACTACGAGCAGTACTTC.

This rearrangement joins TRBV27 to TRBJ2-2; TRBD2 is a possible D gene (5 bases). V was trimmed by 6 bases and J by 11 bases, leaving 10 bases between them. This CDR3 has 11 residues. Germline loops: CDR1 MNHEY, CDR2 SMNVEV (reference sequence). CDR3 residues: CASRSGLELFF. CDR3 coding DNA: TGTGCCAGCAGGAGCGGACTCGAGCTGTTTTTT.